The present TCR beta chain was sequenced within a study of OX40 agonist ivuxolimab in advanced cancers. Findings and caveats of the study: Normalized T-cell clonal expansion was also low in a subset of nonresponders. Those patients achieving a partial response at 0.1-3.0 mg/kg showed among the lowest clonal expansion.

Assay used: immunoSEQ multiplex PCR; TCRdb lists only in-frame clones, some missing. In the table there are approximately 69,000 clones, roughly 90% of which are singletons. Autoimmune disease history or systemic immunosuppression excluded patients. With respect to this clone: Its antigen is unidentified.

Sequencing used CD4+ or CD8+ T cells sorted from blood, obtained in a trial of the OX40 agonist ivuxolimab. The origin of this receptor is an adult with an advanced solid tumor such as melanoma, head and neck, liver or kidney cancer.

In DNA form, the CDR3 reads TGTGCCAGCAGCCTAGGCAGGCTATCTGGGGCCAACGTCCTGACTTTC. Encoded protein: CASSLGRLSGANVLTF. The rearrangement uses TRBV7-3 and TRBJ2-6; D uncertain. Germline V lookup: CDR1 SGHTA, CDR2 FQGTGA. The CDR3 extends over 16 amino acids. Trimming removed 5 bases at V and 1 base at J, with 12 bases between.